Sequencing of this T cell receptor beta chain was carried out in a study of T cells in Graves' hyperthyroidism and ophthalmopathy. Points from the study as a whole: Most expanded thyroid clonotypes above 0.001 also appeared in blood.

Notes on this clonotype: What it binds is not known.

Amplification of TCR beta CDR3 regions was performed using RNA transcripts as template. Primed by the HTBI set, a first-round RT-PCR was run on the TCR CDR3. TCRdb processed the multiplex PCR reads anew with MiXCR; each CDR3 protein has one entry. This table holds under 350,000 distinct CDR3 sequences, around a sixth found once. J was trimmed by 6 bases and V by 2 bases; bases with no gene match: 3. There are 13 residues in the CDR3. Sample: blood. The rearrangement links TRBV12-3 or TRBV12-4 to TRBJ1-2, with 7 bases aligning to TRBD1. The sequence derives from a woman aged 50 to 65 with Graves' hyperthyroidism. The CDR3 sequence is CASSLRDSDGYTF. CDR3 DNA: TGTGCCAGCAGTTTAAGGGACAGTGATGGCTACACCTTC.